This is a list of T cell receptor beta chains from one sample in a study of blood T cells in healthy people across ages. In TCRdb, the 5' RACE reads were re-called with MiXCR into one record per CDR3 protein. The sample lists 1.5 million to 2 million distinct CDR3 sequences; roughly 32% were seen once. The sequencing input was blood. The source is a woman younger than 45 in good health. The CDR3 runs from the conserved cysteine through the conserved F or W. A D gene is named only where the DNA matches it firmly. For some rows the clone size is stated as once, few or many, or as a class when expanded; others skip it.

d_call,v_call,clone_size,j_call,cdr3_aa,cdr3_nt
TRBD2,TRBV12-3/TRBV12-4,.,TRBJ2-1,CASSSGTSPQGNEQFF,TGTGCCAGCAGTTCCGGGACTAGCCCCCAGGGAAATGAGCAGTTCTTC
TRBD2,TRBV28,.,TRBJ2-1,CASSSLAGGGVYNEQFF,TGTGCCAGCAGTTCCTTAGCGGGAGGTGGGGTATACAATGAGCAGTTCTTC
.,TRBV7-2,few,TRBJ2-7,CASSLAISTYEQYF,TGTGCCAGCAGCTTAGCTATCTCGACCTACGAGCAGTACTTC
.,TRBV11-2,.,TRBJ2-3,CASSRGGGQKDTQYF,TGTGCCAGCAGCCGTGGAGGGGGGCAAAAAGATACGCAGTATTTT
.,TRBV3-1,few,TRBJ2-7,CASSPMFAGGVYEQYF,TGTGCCAGCAGCCCCATGTTTGCCGGCGGGGTTTACGAGCAGTACTTC
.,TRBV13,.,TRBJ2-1,CASSKGQGMGLGNEQFF,TGTGCCAGCAGCAAAGGGCAGGGAATGGGACTGGGCAATGAGCAGTTCTTC
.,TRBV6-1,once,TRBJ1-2,CASSVRLGRGYGYTF,TGTGCCAGCAGTGTGCGTCTGGGACGGGGCTATGGCTACACCTTC
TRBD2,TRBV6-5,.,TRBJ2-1,CASSYSNERGAYNEQFF,TGTGCCAGCAGTTACTCGAATGAGCGGGGGGCCTACAATGAGCAGTTCTTC
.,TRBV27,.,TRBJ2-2,CASSSHADLTGELFF,TGTGCCAGCAGTTCCCACGCCGATCTCACCGGGGAGCTGTTTTTT
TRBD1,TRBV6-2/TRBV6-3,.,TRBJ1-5,CASSYSTGEGYNQPQHF,TGTGCCAGCAGTTACTCGACAGGGGAAGGATACAATCAGCCCCAGCATTTT
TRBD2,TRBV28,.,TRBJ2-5,CASKGASGLQETQYF,TGTGCCAGCAAAGGAGCTAGCGGTCTTCAAGAGACCCAGTACTTC
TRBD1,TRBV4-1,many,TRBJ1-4,CASSQTGTAEKLFF,TGCGCCAGCAGCCAAACCGGGACAGCCGAAAAACTGTTTTTT
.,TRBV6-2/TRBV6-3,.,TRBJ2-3,CANSPGGATDTQYF,TGTGCCAACAGCCCAGGCGGCGCGACAGATACGCAGTATTTT
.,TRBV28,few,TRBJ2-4,CASTSKALAKNIQYF,TGTGCCAGCACCTCGAAAGCGCTAGCCAAAAACATTCAGTACTTC
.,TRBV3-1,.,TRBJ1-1,CASRYREEAFF,TGTGCCAGCAGATACAGGGAAGAAGCTTTCTTT
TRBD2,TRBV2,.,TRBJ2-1,CASSEEREREQFF,TGTGCCAGCAGTGAGGAGCGGGAACGGGAGCAGTTCTTC
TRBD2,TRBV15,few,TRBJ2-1,CATSREMIAGVNEQFF,TGTGCCACCAGCAGGGAGATGATAGCGGGGGTCAATGAGCAGTTCTTC
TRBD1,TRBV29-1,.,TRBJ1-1,CSVDDRGRTGGLTEAFF,TGCAGCGTTGATGATCGAGGCCGGACAGGGGGCCTCACTGAAGCTTTCTTT
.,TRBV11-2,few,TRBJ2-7,CASRDFTSYEQYF,TGTGCCAGCAGAGACTTTACCTCCTACGAGCAGTACTTC
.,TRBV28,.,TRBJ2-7,CASNSRGEQYF,TGTGCCAGCAACTCTCGGGGCGAGCAGTACTTC
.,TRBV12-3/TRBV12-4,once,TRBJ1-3,CASRDSTSGNTIYF,TGTGCCAGCAGAGACAGTACCTCTGGAAACACCATATATTTT
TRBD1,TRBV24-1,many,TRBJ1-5,CATSATGGEPQHF,TGTGCCACCAGTGCAACAGGGGGCGAGCCCCAGCATTTT
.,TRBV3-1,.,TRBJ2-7,CASSLVPIGLGAHEQYF,TGTGCCAGCAGCCTAGTCCCAATAGGCCTAGGCGCCCACGAGCAGTACTTC
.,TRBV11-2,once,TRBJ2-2,CASSFLGSSNTGELFF,TGTGCCAGCAGCTTCCTCGGATCATCGAACACCGGGGAGCTGTTTTTT
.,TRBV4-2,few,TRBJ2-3,CASSQGNAGTDTQYF,TGTGCCAGCAGCCAGGGGAACGCGGGCACAGATACGCAGTATTTT
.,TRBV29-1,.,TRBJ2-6,CSVGRGRDSGANVLTF,TGCAGCGTTGGCAGGGGCCGCGACTCTGGGGCCAACGTCCTGACTTTC
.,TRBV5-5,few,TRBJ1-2,CASSLFRDTRAYGYTF,TGTGCCAGCAGCTTATTCCGGGACACCCGAGCCTATGGCTACACCTTC
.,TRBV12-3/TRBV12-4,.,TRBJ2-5,CASSFSSEGETQYF,TGTGCCAGCAGTTTCTCTAGCGAAGGAGAGACCCAGTACTTC
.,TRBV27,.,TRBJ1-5,CTSSLRGEAQPQHF,TGTACCAGCAGTTTAAGGGGGGAGGCTCAGCCCCAGCATTTT
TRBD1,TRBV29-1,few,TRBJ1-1,CSARDRANTEAFF,TGCAGCGCTCGGGACAGGGCAAACACTGAAGCTTTCTTT
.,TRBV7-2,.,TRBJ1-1,CASRLNSGPANTEAFF,TGTGCCAGCAGACTTAATTCCGGGCCGGCTAACACTGAAGCTTTCTTT
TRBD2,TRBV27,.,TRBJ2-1,CASSLGTSGHYNEQFF,TGTGCCAGCAGTCTCGGGACTAGCGGGCATTACAATGAGCAGTTCTTC
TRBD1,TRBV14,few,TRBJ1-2,CASRDRAFREGYTF,TGTGCCAGCAGGGACAGGGCGTTCCGGGAAGGCTACACCTTC
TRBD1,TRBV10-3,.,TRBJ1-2,CATTGTGKLYGYTF,TGTGCCACCACTGGGACAGGGAAGCTCTATGGCTACACCTTC